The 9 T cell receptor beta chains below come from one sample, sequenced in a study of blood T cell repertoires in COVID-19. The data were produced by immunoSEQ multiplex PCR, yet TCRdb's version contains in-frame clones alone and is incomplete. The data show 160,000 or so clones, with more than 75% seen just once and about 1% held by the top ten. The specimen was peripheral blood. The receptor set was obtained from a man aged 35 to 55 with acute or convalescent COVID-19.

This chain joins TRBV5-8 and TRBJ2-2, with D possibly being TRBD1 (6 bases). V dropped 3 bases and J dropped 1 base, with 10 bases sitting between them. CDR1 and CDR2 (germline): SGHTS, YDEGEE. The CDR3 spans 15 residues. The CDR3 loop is CASSSGTKNTGELFF. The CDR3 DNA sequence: TGTGCCAGCAGCTCCGGGACAAAGAACACCGGGGAGCTGTTTTTT.

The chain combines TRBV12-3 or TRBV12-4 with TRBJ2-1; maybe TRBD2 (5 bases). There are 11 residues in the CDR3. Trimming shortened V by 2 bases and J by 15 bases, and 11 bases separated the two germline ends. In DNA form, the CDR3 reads TGTGCCAGCAGTTTAAGGTGGGAGAGGTTCTTC. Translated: CASSLRWERFF.

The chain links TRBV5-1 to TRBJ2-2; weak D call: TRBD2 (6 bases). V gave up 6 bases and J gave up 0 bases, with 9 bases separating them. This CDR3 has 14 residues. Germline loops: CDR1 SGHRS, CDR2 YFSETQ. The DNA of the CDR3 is TGCGCCAGCAAGGGGACTTCGAACACCGGGGAGCTGTTTTTT. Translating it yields CASKGTSNTGELFF.

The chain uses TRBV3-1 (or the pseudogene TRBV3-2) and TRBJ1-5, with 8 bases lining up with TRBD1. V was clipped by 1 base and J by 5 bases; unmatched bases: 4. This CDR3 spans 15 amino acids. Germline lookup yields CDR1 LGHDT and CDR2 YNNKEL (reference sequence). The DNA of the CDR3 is TGTGCCAGCAGCCAAGCCGGGACAGGTTATCAGCCCCAGCATTTT. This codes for CASSQAGTGYQPQHF.

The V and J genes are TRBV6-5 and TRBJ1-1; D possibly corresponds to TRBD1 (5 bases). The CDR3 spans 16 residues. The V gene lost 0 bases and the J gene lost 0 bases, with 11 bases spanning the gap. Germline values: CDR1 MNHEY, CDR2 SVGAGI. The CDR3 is CASSYSWDLMNTEAFF. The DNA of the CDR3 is TGTGCCAGCAGTTACTCATGGGACTTAATGAACACTGAAGCTTTCTTT.

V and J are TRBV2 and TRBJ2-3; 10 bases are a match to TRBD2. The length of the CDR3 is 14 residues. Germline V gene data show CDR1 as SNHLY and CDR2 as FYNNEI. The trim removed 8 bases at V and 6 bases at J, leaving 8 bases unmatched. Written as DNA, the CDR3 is TGTGCCAGCTCGCTAGCGGGGGTATACGATACGCAGTATTTT. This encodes CASSLAGVYDTQYF.

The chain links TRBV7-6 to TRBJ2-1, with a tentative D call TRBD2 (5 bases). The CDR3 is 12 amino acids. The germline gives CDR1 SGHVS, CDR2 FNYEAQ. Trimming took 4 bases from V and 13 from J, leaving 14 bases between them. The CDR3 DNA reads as TGTGCCAGCAGCTCCTGGACTGGATCTCAGTTCTTC. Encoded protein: CASSSWTGSQFF.

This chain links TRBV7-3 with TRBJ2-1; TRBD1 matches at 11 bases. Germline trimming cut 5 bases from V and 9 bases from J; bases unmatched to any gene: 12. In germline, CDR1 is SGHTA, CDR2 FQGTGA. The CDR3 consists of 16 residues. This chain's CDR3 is CASSPRGTGGGGEQFF. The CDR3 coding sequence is TGTGCCAGCAGCCCAAGGGGGACAGGGGGTGGTGGTGAGCAGTTCTTC.

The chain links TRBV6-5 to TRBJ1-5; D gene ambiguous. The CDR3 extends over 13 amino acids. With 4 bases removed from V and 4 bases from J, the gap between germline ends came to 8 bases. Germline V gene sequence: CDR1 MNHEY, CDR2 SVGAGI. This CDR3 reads CASSLTANQPQHF. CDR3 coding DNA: TGTGCCAGCAGTTTAACAGCAAATCAGCCCCAGCATTTT.